These 22 T cell receptor beta chains were sequenced from one sample in a study of T cell repertoires in cytomegalovirus infection. One entry per CDR3 protein results from TCRdb running MiXCR on the reads. The sample contains about 310,000 distinct CDR3 sequences, 20% to 25% of which appear only once. Which antigens these TCRs recognize remains unknown. The input for sequencing was cultured PBMCs, taken from culture after CMV antigen stimulation. All receptors come from a human donor in good health (CMV status not recorded). Some clones in this sample may be carry-over from other donors' samples.

The chain links TRBV12-3 or TRBV12-4 to TRBJ2-3; D remains unclear. V gave up 4 bases and J gave up 0 bases, with 5 bases separating them. The CDR3 is 13 amino acids. The CDR3 sequence: CASSYQSTDTQYF. The CDR3 DNA is TGTGCCAGCAGTTACCAGAGCACAGATACGCAGTATTTT.

There are a few counts of this clonotype. The genes are TRBV19 and TRBJ1-1; D might be TRBD1 (6 bases). This CDR3 is 15 amino acids long. CDR1 and CDR2 from the germline V gene are LNHDA and SQIVND (reference sequence). With 7 bases removed from V and 0 bases from J, the gap between germline ends came to 15 bases. In nucleotides, the CDR3 is TGTGCCAGTACCCCAGGGGAGGTCTTGAACACTGAAGCTTTCTTT. This encodes CASTPGEVLNTEAFF.

This clonotype was seen at least ten times. The chain couples TRBV7-2 to TRBJ1-1, with D possibly matching TRBD1 (5 bases). The CDR3 totals 19 residues. Trimming cost V 0 bases and J 0 bases, with 20 bases left between them. CDR1 is SGHTA, CDR2 FQGNSA, per germline. The CDR3 coding sequence is TGTGCCAGCAGCTTAGCATACGCCAGCGGGACGGTTATGAACACTGAAGCTTTCTTT. It is translated as CASSLAYASGTVMNTEAFF.

This clonotype has at least ten counts. CDR3 in amino acids: CASSPRDPHNSPLHF. DNA for the CDR3: TGTGCCAGCAGCCCTCGGGACCCCCATAATTCACCCCTCCACTTT. V is TRBV12-3 or TRBV12-4 and J is TRBJ1-6; tentatively, D is TRBD1 (5 bases). CDR3 length: 15 amino acids. Trimming took 6 bases from V and 5 from J, leaving 14 bases between them.

This clonotype was found many times. The V call is TRBV7-2, the J call TRBJ2-1; D unresolved. CDR3 size: 14 residues. Trimming removed 4 bases from V and 8 bases from J, with 15 bases in between. Germline assignment: CDR1 SGHTA and CDR2 FQGNSA. The CDR3 sequence: CASSSDPSFYEQFF. DNA for the CDR3: TGTGCCAGCAGCTCAGACCCTTCTTTTTATGAGCAGTTCTTC.

This clonotype was observed at least ten times. The chain employs TRBV7-2 and TRBJ1-5, with D possibly being TRBD1 (5 bases). This CDR3 has 16 amino acids. Germline V CDR1 and CDR2: SGHTA, FQGNSA. With 5 bases removed from V and 3 bases from J, the gap between germline ends came to 17 bases. The CDR3 DNA sequence: TGTGCCAGCAGCACCGCCGGGGGTCGTGACAATCAGCCCCAGCATTTT. Protein product: CASSTAGGRDNQPQHF.

This clonotype was seen more than once but under ten times. The chain is built from TRBV19 and TRBJ2-7, with TRBD1 matching over 8 bases. This CDR3 is 14 amino acids long. Germline loops: CDR1 LNHDA, CDR2 SQIVND (reference sequence). J gave up 7 bases and V 6 bases, and 11 bases lay outside the gene matches. The CDR3 DNA follows: TGTGCCAGTAGCCCCCGGGACAGGATTATGGAGCAGTACTTC. Its translation is CASSPRDRIMEQYF.

The V gene is TRBV12-3 or TRBV12-4, the J gene TRBJ2-1; 14 nucleotides align to TRBD2. The ends lost 5 bases at V and 4 bases at J; junction bases unmatched: 4. The CDR3 totals 16 residues. CDR3 loop: CASSGGTSGRYNEQFF. The CDR3 DNA reads as TGTGCCAGCAGTGGCGGGACTAGCGGGAGATACAATGAGCAGTTCTTC.

This clonotype turned up a few times. V and J are TRBV15 and TRBJ1-1, with no clear D. Trimming left V 2 bases short and J 6 bases short, with 13 bases between. In germline, CDR1 is LNHNV, CDR2 YYDKDF (reference sequence). This CDR3 region has 14 residues. The CDR3 nucleotides are TGTGCCACCAGCAGATTATCAGTGGAACCTGAAGCTTTCTTT. Protein product: CATSRLSVEPEAFF.

The V and J genes are TRBV5-6 and TRBJ2-3; 10 bases are a match to TRBD2. CDR1 and CDR2 from the germline V gene are SGHDT and YYEEEE. V shed 5 bases, J shed 2 bases, and the junction held 8 bases outside the gene matches. The CDR3 totals 16 residues. The CDR3 region has the DNA TGTGCCAGCAGATTGCAAGGACTAGCGGCCACAGATACGCAGTATTTT. This encodes CASRLQGLAATDTQYF.

The chain couples TRBV23-1 to TRBJ2-5, with a weak D call TRBD1 (5 bases). TRBV23-1 is given ORF status, its function remaining uncertain. V lost 7 bases and J 4 bases, leaving 13 bases between the germline ends. The CDR3 runs 13 residues. CDR3 residues: CASTSDSSETQYF. The CDR3 nucleotides read TGCGCCAGCACCTCAGACAGCTCAGAGACCCAGTACTTC.

J is TRBJ1-2 and V is TRBV6-8; D not certain. Germline loops: CDR1 MNHGY, CDR2 SAAAGT. V was trimmed by 6 bases and J by 3 bases, leaving 11 bases between them. CDR3 length equals 13 residues. In nucleotides, the CDR3 is TGTGCCAGCAGGTACGGACGACACTATGGCTACACCTTC. Translated: CASRYGRHYGYTF.

The rearrangement joins TRBV7-6 to TRBJ2-3; D remains ambiguous. The CDR3 sequence is 10 residues long. Germline CDR1 is SGHVS and CDR2 is FNYEAQ. V gave up 11 bases and J gave up 6 bases, with 9 bases separating them. This chain's CDR3 is CAGARDTQYF. The CDR3 DNA follows: TGTGCCGGAGCTCGGGATACGCAGTATTTT.

Only a few counts were recorded for this clonotype. The chain joins TRBV25-1 to TRBJ2-1; 8 bases agree with TRBD1. In germline, CDR1 is MGHDK, CDR2 SYGVNS. J gave up 8 bases and V 4 bases, and 13 bases lay outside the gene matches. This CDR3 comprises 16 residues. The CDR3 is CASSGPGTGPTYEQFF. In DNA, the CDR3 is TGTGCCAGCAGTGGGCCGGGGACAGGCCCCACATATGAGCAGTTCTTC. Combining the CDR3 with reference TRBV25-1 and TRBJ2-1 gives the whole variable domain EADIYQTPRYLVIGTGKKITLECSQTMGHDKMYWYQQDPGMELHLIHYSYGVNSTEKGDLSSESTVSRIRTEHFPLTLESARPSHTSQYLCASSGPGTGPTYEQFFGPGTRLTVL.

This sequence joins TRBV10-3 and TRBJ1-1; no clear D gene. Germline V lookup: CDR1 ENHRY, CDR2 SYGVKD. The CDR3 has 15 residues. Trimming removed 4 bases from V and 10 bases from J, with 22 bases in between. The CDR3 spells CAISAWDSYGMGAFF. The CDR3 bases are TGTGCCATCAGTGCCTGGGATAGTTATGGGATGGGAGCTTTCTTT.

This clonotype was seen at least ten times. This chain connects TRBV7-6 to TRBJ2-2; TRBD1 is a possible D gene (6 bases). Germline-derived CDR1 and CDR2 are SGHVS and FNYEAQ. The germline V and J ends were trimmed by 3 bases and 6 bases, with 8 bases remaining between them. The CDR3 is made up of 13 amino acids. In DNA, the CDR3 is TGTGCCAGCAGCTTTCGACAGGCCGGGGAGCTGTTTTTT. It yields the protein CASSFRQAGELFF.

This clonotype occurred a few times. The genes are TRBV11-3 and TRBJ2-2, with TRBD2 matching over 7 bases. The CDR3 is made up of 18 amino acids. Germline trimming cut 3 bases from V and 0 bases from J; bases unmatched to any gene: 10. Per germline, CDR1 SGHNT and CDR2 YENEEA. CDR3 amino acids: CASSLGSLGLANTGELFF. The CDR3 coding sequence is TGTGCCAGCAGCTTGGGATCCCTCGGACTAGCGAACACCGGGGAGCTGTTTTTT.

The chain is built from TRBV10-3 and TRBJ2-1, with D uncertain. There are 14 residues in the CDR3. From germline, CDR1 is ENHRY and CDR2 SYGVKD. Trimming stripped 6 bases from V and 2 bases from J, with 11 bases between. This chain's CDR3 is CAIRDPLTYNEQFF. CDR3 nucleotide sequence: TGTGCCATCAGGGACCCCCTGACCTACAATGAGCAGTTCTTC.

V and J are TRBV19 and TRBJ2-3; 7 bases are a match to TRBD1. Trimming cost V 0 bases and J 4 bases; bases outside gene matches: 4. The CDR3 runs to 15 residues. The germline V gene has CDR1 LNHDA and CDR2 SQIVND (reference sequence). The CDR3: CASSIETGKSDTQYF. The CDR3 bases are TGTGCCAGTAGTATAGAGACAGGGAAATCAGATACGCAGTATTTT.

There are a few counts of this clonotype. This chain links TRBV19 with TRBJ1-1; D not resolved. Germline V gene lookup returns CDR1 LNHDA and CDR2 SQIVND (reference sequence). Trimming took 2 bases from V and 1 from J, leaving 11 bases between them. The CDR3 spans 15 residues. Here the CDR3 DNA reads TGTGCCAGTAGTATACAGAGGACGGGGAACACTGAAGCTTTCTTT. It codes for CASSIQRTGNTEAFF.

This clonotype has at least ten counts. This chain joins TRBV7-2 and TRBJ2-4; 9 bases line up with TRBD2. This CDR3 has 19 amino acids. The junction had 15 bases not matched to a gene; V was cut back by 3 bases and J by 3 bases. Germline values: CDR1 SGHTA, CDR2 FQGNSA. CDR3 DNA sequence: TGTGCCAGCAGCTTCCGGGGCTTGGGGTCTAGCGGGAACAAAAACATTCAGTACTTC. This encodes CASSFRGLGSSGNKNIQYF.

The chain links TRBV2 to TRBJ1-1; D uncertain. V was clipped by 1 base and J by 5 bases, with 8 bases between them. Germline V CDR1 and CDR2: SNHLY, FYNNEI. The CDR3 consists of 13 residues. The CDR3 region is CASSEEDQTEAFF. The CDR3 DNA follows: TGTGCCAGCAGTGAAGAGGACCAGACTGAAGCTTTCTTT.